This T cell receptor (beta chain) was profiled in a study of blood T cells in healthy people across ages. General study results and limits: A roughly linear age-dependent decrease characterized TCR beta diversity per million T cells.

This clonotype was recorded a few times. No antigen is known for it. The use of a sample-barcoded 5' primer and a J-beta primer mix characterized a second PCR of roughly 6 to 11 cycles. TCRdb ran MiXCR on the 5' RACE reads and lists one entry per CDR3 protein. The sample lists more than 900,000 distinct CDR3 sequences, 25% to 30% occurring once. The germline gives CDR1 SGHVS, CDR2 FQNEAQ. V lost 5 bases, J lost 0 bases, and 13 bases lay in between. This CDR3 has 16 residues. A further study also used this sample, focusing on T cells of mothers and their children.

The chain couples TRBV7-8 to TRBJ1-4; no definite D call. This clonotype was sampled from a woman between 40 and 50 years old in good health. The sample comprised blood. The CDR3 region has the DNA TGTGCCAGCAGCCCGCTTCGGGTGGCAACTAATGAAAAACTGTTTTTT. It is translated as CASSPLRVATNEKLFF.